These 15 T cell receptor beta chains originate from one sample sequenced in a study of blood T cell repertoires in COVID-19. Sequencing used immunoSEQ multiplex PCR; TCRdb keeps in-frame clones, though not all of them. The data hold 150,000 to 200,000 clones, with approximately 88% observed a single time. The sequencing input was PBMCs or T cells enriched from blood (not recorded which). These receptors were collected from a woman aged 55-70 years who had recovered from COVID-19.

J is TRBJ1-2 and V is TRBV18; D not resolved. V lost 0 bases to trimming and J lost 2 bases, with 7 bases between them. Germline CDR1 and CDR2: KGHSH and LQKENI. The CDR3 is 14 residues long. As DNA, the CDR3 is TGTGCCAGCTCACCACCCCAGGTCAACTATGGCTACACCTTC. This gives the protein CASSPPQVNYGYTF.

This chain uses TRBV18 with TRBJ2-2; D is undetermined. The CDR3 length is 14 residues. Germline V gene sequence: CDR1 KGHSH, CDR2 LQKENI. V shed 4 bases and J shed 4 bases, with 10 bases lying between them. The CDR3 DNA is TGTGCCAGCTCACTTTACAGTGCCACCGGGGAGCTGTTTTTT. It codes for CASSLYSATGELFF. The whole variable domain, filled in from reference TRBV18 and TRBJ2-2, reads NAGVMQNPRHLVRRRGQEARLRCSPMKGHSHVYWYRQLPEEGLKFMVYLQKENIIDESGMPKERFSAEFPKEGPSILRIQQVVRGDSAAYFCASSLYSATGELFFGEGSRLTVL.

As DNA, the CDR3 is TGCGCCAGCAGCTTGGTACCCCCCGTCGGGACTACCCGATACGAGCAGTACTTC. Its protein product is CASSLVPPVGTTRYEQYF. The J gene is TRBJ2-7, the V gene TRBV5-1; TRBD2 aligns across 7 bases. The CDR3 covers 18 residues. Germline CDR1 reads SGHRS; CDR2 reads YFSETQ. After removal of 0 bases from V and 4 bases from J, the junction contained 16 bases not matched to a gene.

V is TRBV10-3 and J is TRBJ1-4; TRBD1 matches 10 bases. CDR3 length: 12 amino acids. J gave up 7 bases and V 10 bases, and 3 bases lay outside the gene matches. Germline V gene data show CDR1 as ENHRY and CDR2 as SYGVKD. The CDR3 loop is CATGTGVEKLFF. CDR3 in DNA: TGTGCCACCGGGACAGGGGTTGAAAAACTGTTTTTT.

This clone has just one count. The rearrangement uses TRBV3-1 (or the pseudogene TRBV3-2) and TRBJ2-5; no reliable D call. The CDR3 runs 15 residues. Trimming took off 0 bases at V and 5 bases at J, with 13 bases between the two ends. Per germline, CDR1 LGHDT and CDR2 YNNKEL (reference sequence). In DNA form, the CDR3 reads TGTGCCAGCAGCCAAGATGGCGCTAGGTCGGAGACCCAGTACTTC. It specifies CASSQDGARSETQYF.

This chain links TRBV19 with TRBJ1-6, with TRBD1 matching 9 bases. V was pared by 2 bases and J by 16 bases, with 9 bases of the junction left unmatched. This CDR3 is 14 amino acids long. Germline V gene sequence: CDR1 LNHDA, CDR2 SQIVND (reference sequence). CDR3 residues: CASSILPGQGTLHF. DNA of the CDR3: TGTGCCAGTAGTATATTACCGGGACAGGGAACTCTCCACTTT.

The chain joins TRBV21-1 to TRBJ1-1; the table's TRBD1 call for D was not verified on the DNA. TRBV21-1 is classified as a pseudogene. The CDR3 spans 17 residues. CDR3 DNA sequence: TGTGCCAGCAGCAAAGAGAGGCAGGACAGGGAGGGCAGTGAAGCTTTCTTT. It codes for CASSKERQDREGSEAFF.

This clone occurred once. This chain connects TRBV6-6 to TRBJ1-1, with D perhaps matching TRBD1 (5 bases). The germline V gene has CDR1 MNHNY and CDR2 SVGAGI (reference sequence). The V and J ends lost 6 bases and 3 bases respectively, with 14 bases between them. The CDR3 spans 14 residues. CDR3 nucleotide sequence: TGTGCCAGCAGCCGAAATAGACAGTACACTGAAGCTTTCTTT. It translates to CASSRNRQYTEAFF.

The chain couples TRBV5-1 to TRBJ2-2; no firm D call. Germline CDR1 reads SGHRS; CDR2 reads YFSETQ. The CDR3 consists of 12 residues. With 7 bases removed from V and 2 bases from J, the gap between germline ends came to 6 bases. The CDR3 coding sequence is TGCGCCAGCTATATCAACACCGGGGAGCTGTTTTTT. Its translation is CASYINTGELFF.

The chain is built from TRBV5-1 and TRBJ2-3; 13 nucleotides line up with TRBD2. V lost 0 bases and J lost 6; bases outside the gene matches: 4. Per the germline V gene, CDR1 is SGHRS and CDR2 is YFSETQ. CDR3 size: 16 residues. CDR3 residues: CASSLGTSGGGDTQYF. In DNA, the CDR3 is TGCGCCAGCAGCTTGGGGACTAGCGGGGGTGGGGATACGCAGTATTTT.

The J gene is TRBJ2-7, the V gene TRBV12-3 or TRBV12-4, with D possibly TRBD2 on 5 matching bases. The germline V and J ends were trimmed by 5 bases and 7 bases, with 15 bases remaining between them. The CDR3 has 13 amino acids. The CDR3 nucleotides read TGTGCCAGCAGTCCCCCCCCGGGGAGAGAGCAGTACTTC. This codes for CASSPPPGREQYF.

The rearrangement links TRBV27 to TRBJ1-2; no clear D. V was pared by 3 bases and J by 3 bases, with 8 bases between. The CDR3 spans 13 residues. Germline V gene sequence: CDR1 MNHEY, CDR2 SMNVEV (reference sequence). CDR3 region: CASSFYGDYGYTF. In DNA form, the CDR3 reads TGTGCCAGCAGTTTCTACGGGGACTATGGCTACACCTTC.

V usage is TRBV28 and J usage is TRBJ1-4, with D perhaps TRBD1 (5 bases). Trimming pared 7 bases from V and 6 bases from J, leaving 9 bases between. Germline assignment: CDR1 MDHEN and CDR2 SYDVKM. This CDR3 is built from 12 residues. The CDR3 region is CASTPGDEKLFF. The DNA for the CDR3 is TGTGCCAGCACTCCGGGGGATGAAAAACTGTTTTTT.

The V gene is TRBV5-1, the J gene TRBJ1-4; 9 bases are shared with TRBD1. The CDR3 is 14 amino acids. Germline V gene data show CDR1 as SGHRS and CDR2 as YFSETQ. V lost 4 bases, J lost 8 bases, and 6 bases stayed unmatched. The CDR3 reads CASSRGQGREKLFF. The CDR3 nucleotides are TGCGCCAGCAGCCGTGGACAGGGGCGGGAAAAACTGTTTTTT.

V is TRBV13 and J is TRBJ2-7; TRBD1 matches at 7 bases. Trimming removed 2 bases from V and 4 bases from J; junction bases left unmatched: 5. This CDR3 comprises 14 residues. Per the germline V gene, CDR1 is PRHDT and CDR2 is FYEKMQ (reference sequence). In nucleotides, the CDR3 is TGTGCCAGCAGCTTAACGGGACAGAGTTACGAGCAGTACTTC. Translated, it gives CASSLTGQSYEQYF. Full variable domain (outside the CDR3, taken from reference TRBV13 and TRBJ2-7): AAGVIQSPRHLIKEKRETATLKCYPIPRHDTVYWYQQGPGQDPQFLISFYEKMQSDKGSIPDRFSAQQFSDYHSELNMSSLELGDSALYFCASSLTGQSYEQYFGPGTRLTVT.